Each of the 27 T cell receptor beta chains below was sequenced from the same sample in a study of T cells in Graves' hyperthyroidism and ophthalmopathy. Using RNA transcripts as the source, TCR beta CDR3 regions were amplified. TCR CDR3 regions were first amplified by RT-PCR with HTBI primers. A single record per CDR3 protein comes from TCRdb applying MiXCR to the multiplex PCR reads. The sample contains 300,000 to 450,000 distinct CDR3 sequences, 13% of which appear only once. The sample consisted of blood. The receptors come from a man aged 25-40 years with Graves' hyperthyroidism that later progressed to Graves' ophthalmopathy.

This clonotype occurred many times. The V and J genes are TRBV20-1 and TRBJ2-3; D unresolved. Trimming pared 3 bases from V and 2 bases from J, leaving 6 bases between. Germline CDR1 is DFQATT and CDR2 is SNEGSKA (reference sequence). The CDR3 totals 12 residues. Written as DNA, the CDR3 is TGCAGTGCTAGCACAGACACAGATACGCAGTATTTT. This translates into CSASTDTDTQYF.

Worth noting for this clonotype: Being one base from a much bigger clone, this may be a read error. The V gene is TRBV30, the J gene TRBJ1-5; D remains unclear. The CDR3 length is 13 residues. Germline CDR1 GTSNPN, CDR2 SVGIG (reference sequence). The CDR3 nucleotides are TGTACCTGGAGTATAAGAGCCAATCAGCCCCAGCATTTT. Protein sequence: CTWSIRANQPQHF.

This rearrangement joins TRBV5-1 to TRBJ1-3; a weak D match, TRBD1 (5 bases). With 0 bases removed from V and 0 bases from J, the gap between germline ends came to 13 bases. The CDR3 is 17 amino acids. Germline values: CDR1 SGHRS, CDR2 YFSETQ. The CDR3 reads CASSLEGVGNSGNTIYF. CDR3 DNA sequence: TGCGCCAGCAGCTTGGAAGGGGTCGGTAACTCTGGAAACACCATATATTTT. Full variable domain (rest looked up from reference TRBV5-1 and TRBJ1-3): KAGVTQTPRYLIKTRGQQVTLSCSPISGHRSVSWYQQTPGQGLQFLFEYFSETQRNKGNFPGRFSGRQFSNSRSEMNVSTLELGDSALYLCASSLEGVGNSGNTIYFGEGSWLTVV.

This clonotype came up many times. CDR3 nucleotides: TGTGCCAGCAGTTTAAGGGGGCTTGAGACAGATACGCAGTATTTT. This sequence encodes CASSLRGLETDTQYF. The chain joins TRBV28 to TRBJ2-3; TRBD1 matches 7 bases. V was clipped by 2 bases and J by 3 bases; unmatched bases: 5. CDR3 size: 15 residues. CDR1 MDHEN and CDR2 SYDVKM come from the germline V gene.

This clonotype has more than one count but fewer than ten. The rearrangement joins TRBV5-1 to TRBJ2-5; 10 nucleotides agree with TRBD1. The junction had 7 bases not matched to a gene; V was cut back by 0 bases and J by 5 bases. CDR1 SGHRS and CDR2 YFSETQ come from the germline V gene. This CDR3 has 16 amino acids. This CDR3 is CASSLDGTGAGETQYF. In DNA form, the CDR3 reads TGCGCCAGCAGCTTGGACGGGACAGGGGCAGGGGAGACCCAGTACTTC. Full variable domain (rest looked up from reference TRBV5-1 and TRBJ2-5): KAGVTQTPRYLIKTRGQQVTLSCSPISGHRSVSWYQQTPGQGLQFLFEYFSETQRNKGNFPGRFSGRQFSNSRSEMNVSTLELGDSALYLCASSLDGTGAGETQYFGPGTRLLVL.

The V call is TRBV29-1, the J call TRBJ2-7, with D unclear. The CDR3 consists of 12 residues. The V and J ends lost 1 base and 0 bases respectively, with 4 bases between them. CDR1 SQVTM and CDR2 ANQGSEA come from the germline V gene. The DNA for the CDR3 is TGCAGCGTTGAAGGGGTCTCCTACGAGCAGTACTTC. This sequence encodes CSVEGVSYEQYF.

This clonotype was observed a handful of times. V gene TRBV7-8 combines with J gene TRBJ2-5; tentatively, D is TRBD2 (6 bases). CDR1 and CDR2 (germline): SGHVS, FQNEAQ. V lost 3 bases and J lost 5, with 13 bases in between. The CDR3 is made up of 14 amino acids. CDR3 residues: CASSFQGGGETQYF. In DNA, the CDR3 is TGTGCCAGCAGCTTCCAGGGAGGAGGGGAGACCCAGTACTTC.

The rearrangement joins TRBV29-1 to TRBJ2-1, with TRBD2 matching 15 bases. Germline-derived CDR1 and CDR2 are SQVTM and ANQGSEA. The CDR3 is 15 amino acids. With V trimmed by 6 bases and J by 6 bases, 6 bases remained unmatched. This chain's CDR3 is CSVPGLAGGGNEQFF. CDR3 bases: TGCAGCGTCCCGGGACTAGCGGGGGGAGGCAATGAGCAGTTCTTC.

This clonotype came up many times. This chain connects TRBV10-3 to TRBJ2-5; D perhaps matches TRBD2 (5 bases). The germline V and J ends were trimmed by 5 bases and 3 bases, with 10 bases remaining between them. CDR3 length: 13 amino acids. CDR1 is ENHRY and CDR2 is SYGVKD in the germline V gene. The CDR3 protein is CAISTDGEETQYF. The CDR3, as DNA: TGTGCCATCAGTACGGACGGGGAAGAGACCCAGTACTTC.

This clonotype was picked up many times. V and J are TRBV12-3 or TRBV12-4 and TRBJ1-1, with D unresolved. The V gene lost 3 bases and the J gene lost 8 bases, with 10 bases spanning the gap. CDR3 length equals 12 residues. CDR3 coding DNA: TGTGCCAGCAGTTTGGGGAGGGTGGAAGCTTTCTTT. Its protein product is CASSLGRVEAFF.

As for this clonotype: The CDR3 does not close with the conserved phenylalanine or tryptophan, likely indicating a read error. V and J are TRBV7-9 and TRBJ1-2; weak D call: TRBD1 (5 bases). This CDR3 spans 14 amino acids. The germline V gene encodes CDR1 SEHNR and CDR2 FQNEAQ (reference sequence). Trimming stripped 5 bases from V and 4 bases from J, with 14 bases between. CDR3 bases: TGTGCCAGCAGCAGAGGGGCTAATTTCTATGGCTACACCCTC. It encodes CASSRGANFYGYTL.

This chain uses TRBV20-1 with TRBJ2-4; D tentatively fits TRBD1 or TRBD2 (5 bases each). CDR3 length: 15 amino acids. Trimming shortened V by 6 bases and J by 1 base, and 16 bases separated the two germline ends. In germline, CDR1 is DFQATT, CDR2 SNEGSKA (reference sequence). DNA for the CDR3: TGCAGTGCCCCGAGGGTAGACAGTGCCAAAAACATTCAGTACTTC. It yields the protein CSAPRVDSAKNIQYF.

This clonotype appeared many times. The chain couples TRBV2 to TRBJ1-1; 10 nucleotides line up with TRBD1. The germline gives CDR1 SNHLY, CDR2 FYNNEI. V was pared by 8 bases and J by 7 bases, with 10 bases of the junction left unmatched. The CDR3 runs to 14 residues. The CDR3 sequence is CASLRTGGRSEAFF. CDR3 sequence (DNA): TGTGCCAGCCTCCGGACAGGGGGGCGGAGTGAAGCTTTCTTT. Supplemented by reference TRBV2 and TRBJ1-1, the full variable domain reads EPEVTQTPSHQVTQMGQEVILRCVPISNHLYFYWYRQILGQKVEFLVSFYNNEISEKSEIFDDQFSVERPDGSNFTLKIRSTKLEDSAMYFCASLRTGGRSEAFFGQGTRLTVV.

In its sample, this clonotype was seen a few times. The chain uses TRBV27 and TRBJ1-1; a weak D match, TRBD1 (6 bases). This CDR3 contains 15 residues. The V and J ends lost 6 bases and 3 bases respectively, with 17 bases between them. The germline V gene has CDR1 MNHEY and CDR2 SMNVEV (reference sequence). The CDR3 loop reads CASREITGYYTEAFF. CDR3 nucleotides: TGTGCCAGCAGGGAGATTACAGGGTACTACACTGAAGCTTTCTTT.

The chain combines TRBV5-1 with TRBJ2-1; D may correspond to TRBD1 or TRBD2 (6 bases each). This CDR3 comprises 15 residues. From germline, CDR1 is SGHRS and CDR2 YFSETQ. Trimming took 5 bases from V and 1 from J, leaving 13 bases between them. The DNA of the CDR3 is TGCGCCAGCAGTGTGACGGGGGCTTCCTACAATGAGCAGTTCTTC. Its translation is CASSVTGASYNEQFF.

V is TRBV7-9 and J is TRBJ1-3; D not certain. V lost 0 bases and J lost 9, with 6 bases in between. CDR1 SEHNR and CDR2 FQNEAQ come from the germline V gene (reference sequence). CDR3 size: 12 residues. In DNA, the CDR3 is TGTGCCAGCAGCTTAGCAGTGGGCACCATATATTTT. Residues: CASSLAVGTIYF.

This clonotype was counted many times. V usage is TRBV6-2 or TRBV6-3 and J usage is TRBJ2-4; the D gene is possibly TRBD1 (6 bases). Trimming shortened V by 5 bases and J by 4 bases, and 15 bases separated the two germline ends. This CDR3 region has 15 residues. The germline gives CDR1 MNHEY, CDR2 SVGEGT. The chain's CDR3 is CASSSPGTKKNIQYF. The CDR3 nucleotides are TGTGCCAGCAGTAGCCCCGGGACAAAAAAAAACATTCAGTACTTC.

With regard to this clonotype: A much larger clone lies one base from this, so it may be a read error. V is TRBV2 and J is TRBJ2-1, with D possibly TRBD1 on 6 matching bases. CDR1 and CDR2 (germline): SNHLY, FYNNEI. This CDR3 spans 15 amino acids. Trimming pared 0 bases from V and 6 bases from J, leaving 12 bases between. This CDR3 is CASSEAAAGANEQFF. The DNA for the CDR3 is TGTGCCAGCAGTGAAGCCGCGGCAGGGGCCAATGAGCAGTTCTTC.

The chain combines TRBV10-3 with TRBJ1-2, with a possible D match to TRBD1 (5 bases). With 6 bases removed from V and 7 bases from J, the gap between germline ends came to 15 bases. This CDR3 contains 13 residues. The V gene's germline CDR1 is ENHRY and CDR2 SYGVKD. Here the CDR3 DNA reads TGTGCCATCAGCGCCGCAGGGTCGCGTGGCTACACCTTC. This sequence encodes CAISAAGSRGYTF.

This clonotype was counted between two and nine times. The chain combines TRBV10-3 with TRBJ1-6, with D hard to call. The CDR3 consists of 13 residues. Between the trimmed V and J ends, which lost 0 bases and 12 bases, there was a span of 9 bases. Per germline, CDR1 ENHRY and CDR2 SYGVKD. The CDR3, as DNA: TGTGCCATCAGTGAGTCGAGCAACCTACCCCTCCACTTT. It yields the protein CAISESSNLPLHF.

This clonotype was seen ten or more times. The chain combines TRBV5-6 with TRBJ2-7, with D possibly being TRBD1 (5 bases). The germline V gene encodes CDR1 SGHDT and CDR2 YYEEEE. V was clipped by 2 bases and J by 7 bases, with 13 bases between them. The CDR3 sequence is 13 residues long. CDR3 sequence (DNA): TGTGCCAGCAGCTTCGAGACAGTGGGAGAGCAGTACTTC. It yields the protein CASSFETVGEQYF.

This clonotype was observed many times. The V and J genes are TRBV11-3 and TRBJ1-1; no reliable D call. Trimming took off 5 bases at V and 1 base at J, with 8 bases between the two ends. This CDR3 region has 13 residues. Per the germline V gene, CDR1 is SGHNT and CDR2 is YENEEA. The DNA of the CDR3 is TGTGCCAGCAGCCCCCGGAGGAACACTGAAGCTTTCTTT. It codes for CASSPRRNTEAFF.

The chain is built from TRBV6-5 and TRBJ1-6; possible D gene TRBD1, 5 bases. V lost 2 bases and J 8 bases, leaving 13 bases between the germline ends. CDR1 is MNHEY and CDR2 is SVGAGI in the germline V gene. CDR3 length: 15 amino acids. CDR3 in DNA: TGTGCCAGCAGTTACCAATACAGGAGTGATTCACCCCTCCACTTT. It codes for CASSYQYRSDSPLHF.

The chain links TRBV6-1 to TRBJ1-3; D uncertain. Germline values: CDR1 MNHNS, CDR2 SASEGT. The CDR3 runs 15 residues. With 4 bases removed from V and 4 bases from J, the gap between germline ends came to 14 bases. The CDR3 sequence is CASSARPRPGNTIYF. The CDR3, as DNA: TGTGCCAGCAGTGCGAGACCGAGGCCCGGAAACACCATATATTTT.

Concerning this clonotype: This may be a read error: a much more frequent sequence differs by one nucleotide. The V and J genes are TRBV11-2 and TRBJ1-1; tentatively, D is TRBD1 (5 bases). This CDR3 has 14 residues. Germline V gene lookup returns CDR1 SGHAT and CDR2 FQNNGV. V lost 7 bases, J lost 6 bases, and 18 bases lay in between. CDR3 nucleotide sequence: TGTGCCAGCACCCACGCCCGGTGGGGCGCTGAAGCTTTCTTT. It specifies CASTHARWGAEAFF. The complete variable domain, with remaining parts taken from reference TRBV11-2 and TRBJ1-1, reads EAGVAQSPRYKIIEKRQSVAFWCNPISGHATLYWYQQILGQGPKLLIQFQNNGVVDDSQLPKDRFSAERLKGVDSTLKIQPAKLEDSAVYLCASTHARWGAEAFFGQGTRLTVV.

This clonotype showed up just a few times. The rearrangement joins TRBV20-1 to TRBJ2-1; 9 bases are shared with TRBD2. CDR1 and CDR2 (germline): DFQATT, SNEGSKA (reference sequence). The V segment lost 8 bases and the J segment 8 bases; nucleotides outside the gene matches: 16. This CDR3 contains 15 residues. The CDR3 loop is CSFLATSGVRDEQFF. The CDR3 coding sequence is TGCAGTTTCCTGGCGACTAGCGGAGTAAGGGATGAGCAGTTCTTC.

The sample holds many counts of this clonotype. The V and J genes are TRBV2 and TRBJ1-1; the match to TRBD1 covers 7 bases. V lost 6 bases, J lost 1 base, and 8 bases stayed unmatched. CDR1 SNHLY and CDR2 FYNNEI come from the germline V gene. The CDR3 is 15 residues long. The CDR3 region is CASRDPTGTNTEAFF. In DNA form, the CDR3 reads TGTGCCAGCAGAGATCCGACAGGGACGAACACTGAAGCTTTCTTT.